Listed below are T cell receptor beta chains from one sample, sequenced in a study of beta chain features in type 1 diabetes. The data were produced by immunoSEQ multiplex PCR, yet TCRdb's version contains in-frame clones alone and is incomplete. The table includes under 200,000 clones, over 7.5% detected once. The sample was central memory CD4+ T cells from blood. These receptors originate from a woman aged 18 to 35 in good health. Each CDR3 is given with its conserved first and last residue.

CDR3	V
CASTWRGEETQYF	TRBV2
CASTSGSPSSYEQYF	TRBV28
CASSLVQGSADTQYF	TRBV5-1
CASSQTQGALYF	TRBV5-1
CASVRGQGFTGELFF	TRBV30
CASSPGTARTEAFF	TRBV7-8
CASSLEHRDHEQYF	TRBV18
CASSHPSGTGELFF	TRBV5-1
CASREPGGYTF	TRBV6-5
CSVPGLAGPPYNEQFF	TRBV29-1
CASSLPGQAYGYTF	TRBV7-2
CASSVEGVGTEAFF	TRBV9
CASSLVRTTETYEQYF	TRBV11-2
CASSFAGANVLTF	TRBV11-2
CASSQDTEYTEAFF	TRBV4-1
CASSAPGQGYGYTF	TRBV7-9
CASSPSTASGFF	TRBV18
CASTAGTSGYNEQFF	TRBV5-8
CASSLARDRPYF	TRBV5-1
CASRLGQGTGANVLTF	TRBV9
CASILQGPDTIYF	TRBV6-6
CASKLQGSSSYNEQFF	TRBV5-1
CASSRGGLTGTSGNTIYF	TRBV4-1
CAWSFPPIYEQYF	TRBV30
CASSIDNRGNTEAFF	TRBV19
CASRANSGPQETQYF	TRBV5-1
CAWSVGGETQYF	TRBV30
CASSSNDGGWDTEAFF	TRBV6-5
CASSQVQGRYGYTF	TRBV4-3
CASSLESGGGLSTDTQYF	TRBV11-2
CASSLGLAGPYNEQFF	TRBV7-9
CASRTSGSGDTQYF	TRBV19